This is a list of T cell receptor beta chains from one sample in a study of shared clonotypes between healthy human individuals. Generated by immunoSEQ multiplex PCR, the TCRdb table keeps only in-frame clones and is missing some. This table holds 1,400,000 or so clones, approximately 98.5% found once. Material: naive CD4+ T cells sorted from blood. The receptors derive from a man aged 25-45 years in good health. The CDR3 runs from the conserved cysteine through the conserved F or W. A D gene is named only where the DNA matches it firmly. Clone size is shown for a subset of rows, as once, few, many or a class of expanded clone.

v_gene	d_gene	j_gene	abundance	CDR3nt	CDR3aa
TRBV11-3	TRBD1	TRBJ2-5	-	TGTGCCAGCAGCTTTCAGGGGGACGGAGAGACCCAGTACTTC	CASSFQGDGETQYF
TRBV11-2	TRBD1	TRBJ2-3	-	TGTGCCAGCAGCTCGCCCTATGACAGGGGAACGCAGTATTTT	CASSSPYDRGTQYF
TRBV19	TRBD2	TRBJ2-2	-	TGTGCCAGTATGCTAGCGGGAGGGACCGGGGAGCTGTTTTTT	CASMLAGGTGELFF
TRBV5-1	TRBD2	TRBJ2-7	-	TGCGCCAGCAGCTTGAAGAGGGCTAGCGGGAGACTAAGGCACGAGCAGTACTTC	CASSLKRASGRLRHEQYF
TRBV7-2	-	TRBJ2-5	once	TGTGCCAGCAGCTTAGTCGCGACAGTTCAAGAGACCCAGTACTTC	CASSLVATVQETQYF
TRBV5-8	TRBD2	TRBJ2-1	-	TGTGCCAGCAGCCCCACGGGTAGCGGGAAAAGGGGCGATGAGCAGTTCTTC	CASSPTGSGKRGDEQFF
TRBV9	-	TRBJ2-7	-	TGTGCCAGCAGCGTAGCTACGTGGGGGGCCCCTTACGAGCAGTACTTC	CASSVATWGAPYEQYF
TRBV19	TRBD1	TRBJ1-2	-	TGTGCCAGTAGTCCCGACAGGGGCTATGGCTACACCTTC	CASSPDRGYGYTF
TRBV28	TRBD1	TRBJ1-2	-	TGTGCCAGCACCCAGGACAGGGGGAAGGGCTACACCTTC	CASTQDRGKGYTF
TRBV6-5	TRBD1	TRBJ1-2	-	TGTGCCAGCAGAATCCGGGACAGGGACTATGGCTACACCTTC	CASRIRDRDYGYTF
TRBV9	-	TRBJ2-3	-	TGTGCCAGCAGCGTAGACGAGACGGCCGGGAGTGCTGATACGCAGTATTTT	CASSVDETAGSADTQYF
TRBV7-3	TRBD2	TRBJ2-1	-	TGTGCCAGCAGCTCTTTCGCGGGAGCTGCCTACAATGAGCAGTTCTTC	CASSSFAGAAYNEQFF
TRBV29-1	TRBD1	TRBJ2-1	once	TGCAGCGTTGAAAACAGGGGTTCGTACAATGAGCAGTTCTTC	CSVENRGSYNEQFF
TRBV9	TRBD2	TRBJ2-7	-	TGTGCCAGCAGCGTAGAATGTTGGGTTTTAGCGGGAGGGATCTACGAGCAGTACTTC	CASSVECWVLAGGIYEQYF